This T cell receptor (beta chain) derives from a study of neurological immune-mediated disorders (dated 2019 in TCRdb). Describing the broader study: Among the 34 multiple sclerosis patients, relapsing-remitting MS was present in around 30 and secondary progressive MS was present in 3. Longitudinal samples, technical triplicates and paired sorted CD4+ and CD8+ T-cell subsets, alongside PBMC samples, were included among the approximately 98 TCR-beta libraries. Using UMI-based sequencing, the study compared peripheral blood TCR-beta repertoires from patients with HTLV-I-associated myelopathy (HAM/TSP), patients with multiple sclerosis, and healthy controls. The cohort was made up of 65 to 75 subjects, consisting of 15 or so HAM/TSP patients, roughly 35 multiple sclerosis patients and about 20 healthy controls.

CDR3 length: 15 amino acids, cysteine to phenylalanine. Only the CDR3 DNA is retained, 45 bases long and in frame from the first base. V is reduced by 1 base and J by 8 bases, leaving a spacing of 16 bases between them. CDR1 and CDR2, looked up from the germline V gene, are SGHRS and YFSETQ. Libraries from unsorted PBMCs were made from 2 million PBMCs kept in RNAlater at -80 degrees C until RNA extraction. Multiple sclerosis patients were enrolled in a US clinical protocol evaluating disease progression by magnetic resonance imaging. Peripheral blood was subjected to Ficoll-Hypaque density gradient centrifugation to isolate PBMCs, which were then cryopreserved in liquid nitrogen. This clonotype showed up many times. The antigen it recognizes is unknown. Qualities for individual bases were not recorded, and no much larger clone is one base off. cDNA was synthesized by template-switch 5'RACE using a primer with a 10-nucleotide random unique molecular identifier that tagged each TCR transcript. Every sequencing run yielded over 190 million TCR-beta sequences covering 15-18 subjects. The RNeasy kit was used for extraction of total RNA. Using the KAPA Real-time Library Amplification kit, TCR-beta VDJ regions were amplified with primers for the TCR constant region and the 5'RACE anchor. A first PCR added sample indexes and Illumina adaptors, after which a second PCR increased the library yield. The roughly 650 bp TCR product was size-selected on a 2% E-gel SizeSelection system after Ampure bead purification. Before pooling, library quality was assessed on a Bioanalyzer, concentration was determined with Qubit, and library quantification was performed with the Kapa Library Quantification kit. Libraries were sequenced paired-end 2 x 150 bp on an Illumina HiSeq 2500. To increase sequence diversity, about 24-32% phiX was spiked into each library pool. On the authors' methods: Quality-filtered reads were processed with the UMI-based MiGEC pipeline, and over 80% of raw TCR sequences were removed by the MiGEC pipeline during error correction. IMGT germline references were used for aligning VDJ genes, and each clonotype was defined as a unique CDR3 amino acid sequence together with its V-J genes. Clonal expansion, Shannon diversity and CDR3 relatedness (CalcPairwiseDistances, ClusterSamples) were evaluated with VDJtools, and phylogenetic trees were built with CLCbio workbench. A clone was classed as expanded if it had 8 or more unique UMIs, a cutoff based on coefficient-of-variation modelling across technical triplicates. TCRdb's own reprocessing of the public reads used fastp at Q25 and MiXCR and kept productive beta chains. Rows are combined by CDR3 protein, so each entry shows the most common genes and DNA. The V and J calls come from TCRdb's annotation, not from the publication. The table for this sample lists under 80,000 distinct CDR3 sequences; approximately 5.2% of them were counted only once. The ten top clones hold roughly 2.8% of the sample.

What the work shows at the level of the full study, not this receptor alone: Phylogenetic analysis grouped repertoires from 18 of 34 MS patients into a cluster of related CDR3 sequences, suggesting a possible repertoire-level signature. TCR clonal expansion was highest in HAM/TSP patients and lowest in MS patients, with MS patients falling below even healthy controls. Across subjects, expanded clones never shared an identical CDR3 amino acid sequence, which suggests that the TCR-beta repertoires in every group were private. The MS cluster showed no association with clinical or MRI features, and the authors stated that larger cohorts are needed.

The sample comprised PBMCs. This clonotype originated in a woman in her thirties with multiple sclerosis. The sequence is built from TRBV5-1 and TRBJ2-1; no confident D gene assignment can be made. In nucleotides, the sequence is TGCGCCAGCAGCTTGAATCCTAGTACCGCGGATGAGCAGTTCTTC. This gives the protein CASSLNPSTADEQFF.